These 24 T cell receptor beta chains came from one sample sequenced in a study of beta chain features in type 1 diabetes. The isolated RNA, all of it, was reverse transcribed, so expressed TCRB transcripts were what got sequenced. The method was immunoSEQ multiplex PCR; TCRdb's version includes in-frame clones alone and lacks a portion of them. In the table there are roughly 450,000 clones, 11% of which are singletons. What was sequenced was naive CD4+ T cells from blood. The origin of the receptors is a woman aged 18-29 years in good health.

This clone was seen only a few times. J is TRBJ2-1 and V is TRBV6-5, with D possibly called TRBD1 or TRBD2 (6 bases each). CDR1 is MNHEY and CDR2 is SVGAGI in the germline V gene. There are 15 residues in the CDR3. V shed 7 bases and J shed 7 bases, with 20 bases lying between them. The CDR3 sequence is CASTHDRRGSNEQFF. The CDR3 DNA is TGTGCCAGCACTCACGACAGGCGGGGCTCGAATGAGCAGTTCTTC.

V and J are TRBV2 and TRBJ1-1, with TRBD1 matching over 9 bases. This CDR3 has 13 residues. V gave up 5 bases and J gave up 5 bases; unmatched junction bases: 3. Germline lookup yields CDR1 SNHLY and CDR2 FYNNEI. The CDR3 reads CASSYRGRTEAFF. CDR3 in DNA: TGTGCCAGCAGTTACAGGGGGCGGACTGAAGCTTTCTTT.

This clone was detected a few times. The J gene is TRBJ2-1, the V gene TRBV7-9; the match to TRBD1 covers 7 bases. With 1 base clipped from V and 4 bases from J, the junction kept 4 bases outside the gene matches. The CDR3 is 15 amino acids. Per germline, CDR1 SEHNR and CDR2 FQNEAQ (reference sequence). CDR3 DNA sequence: TGTGCCAGCAGCTTAGTAGGGGGCCCGTACAATGAGCAGTTCTTC. It specifies CASSLVGGPYNEQFF.

The gene calls are TRBV6-5 and TRBJ2-7; TRBD2 matches at 7 bases. V lost 6 bases and J lost 2; bases outside the gene matches: 10. The CDR3 totals 15 residues. The germline gives CDR1 MNHEY, CDR2 SVGAGI. Here the CDR3 reads CASSTRSGATYEQYF. The CDR3 region has the DNA TGTGCCAGCAGCACTAGGAGCGGGGCCACCTACGAGCAGTACTTC.

The chain joins TRBV29-1 to TRBJ2-5; D gene ambiguous. This CDR3 contains 12 residues. CDR1 and CDR2 from the germline V gene are SQVTM and ANQGSEA. With 5 bases removed from V and 3 bases from J, the gap between germline ends came to 10 bases. Here the CDR3 reads CSVSTAKETQYF. CDR3 nucleotide sequence: TGCAGCGTTTCAACGGCGAAAGAGACCCAGTACTTC. The full variable domain, rest sourced from reference TRBV29-1 and TRBJ2-5, is SAVISQKPSRDICQRGTSLTIQCQVDSQVTMMFWYRQQPGQSLTLIATANQGSEATYESGFVIDKFPISRPNLTFSTLTVSNMSPEDSSIYLCSVSTAKETQYFGPGTRLLVL.

As for this clone: The junction departs from the called germline gene at one end, perhaps through a read error. The J gene is TRBJ1-1, the V gene TRBV11-2; D may be TRBD1 (5 bases). Germline CDR1 reads SGHAT; CDR2 reads FQNNGV. CDR3 length: 13 residues. CDR3 bases: TGTGCCAGCAGCCCCAGACAGAACTCTGAAGCTTTCTTT. Protein sequence: CASSPRQNSEAFF.

This clone was seen a few times. The chain carries TRBV6-6 and TRBJ2-4; 8 bases line up with TRBD1. The V gene end was trimmed by 0 bases and the J gene end by 6 bases; junction bases not matched to a gene: 1. Germline assignment: CDR1 MNHNY and CDR2 SVGAGI (reference sequence). This CDR3 has 14 amino acids. The chain's CDR3 is CASSYSGQGNIQYF. The CDR3 nucleotides read TGTGCCAGCAGTTACTCAGGACAGGGAAACATTCAGTACTTC.

The chain employs TRBV7-7 and TRBJ2-1; perhaps TRBD2 as D (6 bases). The V end was cut by 4 bases, the J end by 8 bases, with 12 bases between. In germline, CDR1 is SSHAT, CDR2 FNYEAQ (reference sequence). The CDR3 runs 13 residues. The CDR3 sequence: CASSYQERDEQFF. Written as DNA, the CDR3 is TGTGCCAGCAGCTACCAGGAGCGGGATGAGCAGTTCTTC.

The J gene is TRBJ2-5, the V gene TRBV2; 9 nucleotides match TRBD2. Germline lookup yields CDR1 SNHLY and CDR2 FYNNEI. The V segment lost 2 bases and the J segment 7 bases; nucleotides outside the gene matches: 5. The CDR3 has 14 residues. The CDR3 nucleotides are TGTGCCAGCAGTGAAAATAGACTAGCGGTGACCCAGTACTTC. Its protein product is CASSENRLAVTQYF.

Only a few counts were recorded for this clone. The gene calls are TRBV7-9 and TRBJ2-5, with 8 bases aligning to TRBD2. Germline V gene sequence: CDR1 SEHNR, CDR2 FQNEAQ (reference sequence). This CDR3 spans 15 amino acids. V shed 2 bases, J shed 1 base, and the junction held 3 bases outside the gene matches. The CDR3 region has the DNA TGTGCCAGCAGCTTAAGCGGGGGTTTCCAAGAGACCCAGTACTTC. Encoded protein: CASSLSGGFQETQYF.

There are a few counts of this clone. CDR3 nucleotide sequence: TGTGCCAGCAGCTTAGTCCTTGAAGCTTTCTTT. Its translation: CASSLVLEAFF. This chain connects TRBV7-9 to TRBJ1-1; D unclear. This CDR3 is 11 amino acids long. Germline V gives CDR1 SEHNR, CDR2 FQNEAQ (reference sequence). The germline V and J ends were trimmed by 1 base and 7 bases, with 4 bases remaining between them.

This clone has more than one count but fewer than ten. The genes are TRBV2 and TRBJ1-6; D is ambiguous. CDR3 size: 13 residues. Trimming took 4 bases from V and 9 from J, leaving 10 bases between them. CDR1 SNHLY and CDR2 FYNNEI come from the germline V gene. The CDR3 sequence: CASSVGWGSPLHF. The CDR3 DNA reads as TGTGCCAGCAGTGTAGGGTGGGGTTCACCCCTCCACTTT.

There are a few counts of this clone. The chain is built from TRBV5-1 and TRBJ2-1, with 12 nucleotides matching TRBD2. Germline trimming cut 2 bases from V and 7 bases from J; bases unmatched to any gene: 19. CDR3 length equals 20 residues. The germline V gene has CDR1 SGHRS and CDR2 YFSETQ. The CDR3 loop reads CASSFPPPVASGRAGNEQFF. In DNA form, the CDR3 reads TGCGCCAGCAGCTTTCCTCCCCCGGTGGCTAGCGGGAGGGCCGGGAATGAGCAGTTCTTC.

This clone was picked up a small number of times. The chain joins TRBV4-1 to TRBJ2-2; 9 bases are shared with TRBD2. Germline V gene lookup returns CDR1 MGHRA and CDR2 YSYEKL. The CDR3 length is 16 residues. With 6 bases clipped from V and 4 bases from J, the junction kept 9 bases outside the gene matches. The DNA for the CDR3 is TGCGCCAGCAGTTGGCGCGGGAGGGCAGGCACCGGGGAGCTGTTTTTT. The encoded protein is CASSWRGRAGTGELFF.

The sample holds a few counts of this clone. V gene TRBV29-1 combines with J gene TRBJ2-3; D might be TRBD1 or TRBD2, each matching 6 bases. CDR1 and CDR2 from the germline V gene are SQVTM and ANQGSEA. The CDR3 covers 16 residues. V gave up 1 base and J gave up 4 bases, with 18 bases separating them. CDR3 amino acids: CSVEGGTFVSPDTQYF. CDR3 sequence (DNA): TGCAGCGTTGAAGGCGGGACATTTGTTTCCCCAGATACGCAGTATTTT.

This clone was detected only a few times. The V and J genes are TRBV30 and TRBJ2-3; TRBD1 or TRBD2 may be the D gene (5 bases each). Trimming pared 8 bases from V and 2 bases from J, leaving 17 bases between. Per the germline V gene, CDR1 is GTSNPN and CDR2 is SVGIG (reference sequence). This CDR3 is built from 14 residues. CDR3 nucleotides: TGTGCCCGGGGCGACCCGGAGACCACAGATACGCAGTATTTT. It codes for CARGDPETTDTQYF.

This clone was seen a few times. This rearrangement joins TRBV7-3 to TRBJ2-3; maybe TRBD2 (7 bases). V shed 5 bases and J shed 4 bases, with 19 bases lying between them. Per the germline V gene, CDR1 is SGHTA and CDR2 is FQGTGA. This CDR3 contains 16 residues. CDR3 loop: CASSRGRGGGADTQYF. DNA for the CDR3: TGTGCCAGCAGCCGCGGACGGGGCGGGGGCGCAGATACGCAGTATTTT.

This sequence joins TRBV9 and TRBJ2-6, with D possibly matching TRBD1 (5 bases). From germline, CDR1 is SGDLS and CDR2 YYNGEE. Trimming shortened V by 1 base and J by 2 bases, and 10 bases separated the two germline ends. The CDR3 consists of 16 residues. CDR3: CASSVPRAAGANVLTF. CDR3 DNA: TGTGCCAGCAGCGTACCCAGGGCCGCTGGGGCCAACGTCCTGACTTTC.

The CDR3, as DNA: TGTGCCAGCAGCTTAGAGTTTTTGGGACTTAGCGATGAGCAGTTCTTC. This translates into CASSLEFLGLSDEQFF. The rearrangement joins TRBV7-9 to TRBJ2-1, with D possibly TRBD2 on 6 matching bases. Germline V lookup: CDR1 SEHNR, CDR2 FQNEAQ (reference sequence). Trimming pared 1 base from V and 8 bases from J, leaving 18 bases between. CDR3 length: 16 residues.

This clone turned up a few times. The V call is TRBV25-1, the J call TRBJ2-3; 9 bases agree with TRBD2. The CDR3 is 16 residues long. Trimming at V came to 6 bases and at J to 2 bases, leaving 9 bases not matched to a gene. Germline CDR1 and CDR2: MGHDK and SYGVNS. The CDR3 loop is CASRATSGRYTDTQYF. The CDR3 bases are TGTGCCAGCAGAGCAACTAGCGGGCGTTACACAGATACGCAGTATTTT.

This clone was seen a few times. This chain connects TRBV12-5 to TRBJ2-1; either TRBD1 or TRBD2 may fit D (7 bases each). This CDR3 has 16 amino acids. Germline CDR1 LGHNT, CDR2 FRNRAP. With 7 bases removed from V and 8 bases from J, the gap between germline ends came to 24 bases. The DNA for the CDR3 is TGTGCTAGTGAAAGCGGGACAGCGGTACAGATCCATGAGCAGTTCTTC. It specifies CASESGTAVQIHEQFF.

The chain links TRBV15 to TRBJ2-3; D possibly corresponds to TRBD2 (6 bases). The CDR3 runs 16 residues. Trimming left V 1 base short and J 1 base short, with 12 bases between. Per the germline V gene, CDR1 is LNHNV and CDR2 is YYDKDF (reference sequence). CDR3 region: CATSRAVASGTDTQYF. CDR3 in DNA: TGTGCCACCAGCAGAGCCGTGGCTAGCGGCACAGATACGCAGTATTTT.

This clone appeared a few times. The rearrangement uses TRBV19 and TRBJ1-1, with TRBD1 identical over 7 bases. The CDR3 is 14 residues long. Germline CDR1 LNHDA, CDR2 SQIVND (reference sequence). V was clipped by 4 bases and J by 4 bases; unmatched bases: 6. The CDR3 loop is CASSTPDRVTEAFF. The DNA for the CDR3 is TGTGCCAGTAGTACTCCCGACAGGGTCACTGAAGCTTTCTTT.

The table lists this clone with a few counts. V and J are TRBV11-2 and TRBJ1-6; perhaps TRBD1 as D (6 bases). The V and J ends lost 1 base and 7 bases respectively, with 11 bases between them. The CDR3 totals 15 residues. CDR1 SGHAT and CDR2 FQNNGV come from the germline V gene. The CDR3 region is CASSLVRGNNSPLHF. Written as DNA, the CDR3 is TGTGCCAGCAGCTTAGTAAGGGGGAACAATTCACCCCTCCACTTT. The entire variable domain, with the rest obtained from reference TRBV11-2 and TRBJ1-6, is as follows: EAGVAQSPRYKIIEKRQSVAFWCNPISGHATLYWYQQILGQGPKLLIQFQNNGVVDDSQLPKDRFSAERLKGVDSTLKIQPAKLEDSAVYLCASSLVRGNNSPLHFGNGTRLTVT.